This T cell receptor beta chain originates from a study of molecular identifiers for immune sequencing clone quantification listed by TCRdb under 2018. Regarding the study in general: For a replicate experiment, the RNA from either 20,000 or 100,000 naive CD8 T cells was divided into five aliquots, and four of those aliquots went on to sequencing. This methods study benchmarked molecular-identifier clustering-based TCR repertoire sequencing (MIDCIRS) and TCR RNA copy counting, using CD8 T cells to do so. What the study reported, not specific to this receptor: Modeling estimated 2.5 to 3.5 recovered TCR RNA copies per cell, compared with about ten by digital PCR, which implies roughly 29% capture efficiency. Spiked-in Jurkat TCR RNA equal to a single cell's worth was reported to be detectable even within 1,100,000 naive CD8 T cells. Highly expanded clone sizes could be underestimated if identical TCR molecules share a barcode. In CMV-specific effector cells, clones with more than 20 RNA copies accounted for over 97% of molecules, whereas in naive cells such clones accounted for under 1%. When barcode sub-clustering was omitted, TCR diversity was inflated by chimeric consensus sequences, with chimeras reaching as high as 47%.

This clonotype counts as medium-sized (0.01 to 0.1%). This receptor's antigen is unknown. No base quality values were provided; no much bigger clone lies one nucleotide off. Naive CD8 T cells were FACS-sorted as CD8+CD4-CCR7+CD45RA+ on a BD FACSAria II into RLT Plus buffer. To compare sensitivity, a portion of the naive CD8 T cell RNA was divided evenly between MIDCIRS and a Smart-seq2-style 5'RACE protocol. Enrichment of CD8 T cells was done with RosetteSep CD8+ T Cell Enrichment Cocktail plus Ficoll-Paque, and ACK red cell lysis came afterward. The receptor library was made with PCR. The sample was run on an Illumina MiSeq. Purification of total RNA was performed with the Qiagen AllPrep DNA/RNA kit. Reads from multiple sequencing runs of the same library were pooled before analysis. In the source study's methods: Reads were retained only if their TCR constant sequence matched exactly, and those retained reads were trimmed to 150 nt and grouped according to their 12-nt molecular barcodes. Within each barcode group, reads were sub-clustered at a 15% Levenshtein threshold, and quality-weighted consensus sequences were built per RNA molecule. Non-functional sequences were removed, as were lower-count sequences one edit away from another. Barcode sub-clusters with fewer than 20% of the maximum read count were removed, based on fitting two negative binomial distributions. Through fastp at Q25 and MiXCR, TCRdb rebuilt clones from the public reads, retaining in-frame beta chains. All rows with the same CDR3 protein become a single entry with the most common DNA and genes. TCRdb, rather than the study authors, made the V and J calls. Recorded for this sample are 15,000 to 25,000 distinct CDR3 sequences; 20% to 25% of them occurred a single time. Of the sample, 6% to 7% falls within the top ten clones.

The specimen sequenced was naive CD8+ T cells from blood, with Jurkat cell RNA spiked in. The cell subset or site label on this specimen signifies: FACS-sorted CD8+CD4-CCR7+CD45RA+ naive T cells. The TCR sequence derives from a human donor in good health. Some libraries in this study had Jurkat cell RNA spiked in.

The CDR3 protein is CASSFPGATVEQFF. The DNA reads TGTGCCAGCAGTTTCCCGGGGGCGACGGTTGAGCAGTTCTTC. The rearranged segments are TRBV12-3 or TRBV12-4 and TRBJ2-1; the D assignment is uncertain and may be TRBD1 or TRBD2, with 6 bases supporting each. V lost 3 bases and J lost 9 bases; the stretch between them is 15 bases long. Its CDR3 holds 14 amino acids, cysteine through phenylalanine. CDR3 DNA is the only sequence kept; it has 42 bases, read in frame from the first base.